This T cell receptor beta chain was identified during a study of blood T cell repertoires in COVID-19. Per the study methods: Amplification of reference gene primers was used by the study to estimate nucleated cell counts. Repertoires were generated with immunoSEQ multiplex PCR, while TCRdb's copy carries only in-frame clones and drops some. The V and J calls and the clone size are those of that table, but D and trimming were determined from the DNA. Altogether some 100,000 clones are present, over 70% being singletons, with the ten largest covering about 4.5%. V was shortened by 2 bases and J by 5 bases, with 13 bases between the two germline ends. The CDR3 consists of 14 residues. Germline V gene lookup returns CDR1 SGHNT and CDR2 YYREEE (reference sequence).

The receptor's source is a man aged 60 to 75 with acute or convalescent COVID-19. V usage is TRBV5-4 and J usage is TRBJ1-2, with D perhaps TRBD1 (6 bases). What was sequenced was peripheral blood. In DNA form, the CDR3 reads TGTGCCAGCAGCTTTCACAGGGCTCCTTATGGCTACACCTTC. Residues: CASSFHRAPYGYTF.